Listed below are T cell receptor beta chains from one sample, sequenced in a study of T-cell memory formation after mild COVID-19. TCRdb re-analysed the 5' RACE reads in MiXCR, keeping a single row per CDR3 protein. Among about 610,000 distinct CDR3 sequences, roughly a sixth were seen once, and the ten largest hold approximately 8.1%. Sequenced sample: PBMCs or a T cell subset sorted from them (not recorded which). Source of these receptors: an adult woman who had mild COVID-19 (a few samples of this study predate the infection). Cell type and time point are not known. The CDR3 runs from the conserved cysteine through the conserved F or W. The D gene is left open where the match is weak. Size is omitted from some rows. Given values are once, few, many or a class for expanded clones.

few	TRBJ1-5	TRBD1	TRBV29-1	CSVGRGPGQPQHF	TGCAGCGTCGGAAGGGGGCCTGGGCAGCCCCAGCATTTT
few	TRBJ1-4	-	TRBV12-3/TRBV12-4	CASSPRDGNEKLFF	TGTGCCAGCAGTCCGAGGGACGGTAATGAAAAACTGTTTTTT
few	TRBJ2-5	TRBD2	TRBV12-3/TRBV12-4	CASGTGGRETQYF	TGTGCCAGCGGGACGGGGGGTCGAGAGACCCAGTACTTC
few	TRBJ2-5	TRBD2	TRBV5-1	CASSLAFAGGTFPTGWETQYF	TGCGCCAGCAGCTTGGCCTTCGCGGGAGGGACTTTCCCCACCGGTTGGGAGACCCAGTACTTC
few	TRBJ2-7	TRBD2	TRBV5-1	CASSPFVAGPIGEQYF	TGCGCCAGCAGCCCATTCGTAGCGGGGCCGATCGGCGAGCAGTACTTC
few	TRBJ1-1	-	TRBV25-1	CASSRNQVGGAFF	TGTGCCAGCAGCCGCAATCAGGTCGGTGGAGCTTTCTTT
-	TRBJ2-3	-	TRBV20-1	CSASGSGSTDTQYF	TGCAGTGCTAGCGGTAGCGGCAGCACAGATACGCAGTATTTT
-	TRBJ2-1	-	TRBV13	CASSWGAHNEQFF	TGTGCCAGCAGCTGGGGGGCCCACAATGAGCAGTTCTTC
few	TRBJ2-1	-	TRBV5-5	CASSLPRASSYNEQFF	TGTGCCAGCAGCTTGCCGAGGGCTAGCTCCTACAATGAGCAGTTCTTC
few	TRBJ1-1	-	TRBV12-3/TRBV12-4	CASRPDTGHTEAFF	TGTGCCAGCAGACCAGATACAGGGCACACTGAAGCTTTCTTT
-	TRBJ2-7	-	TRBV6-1	CASSEPRTENSYEQYF	TGTGCCAGCAGTGAACCGCGGACAGAGAATTCCTACGAGCAGTACTTC
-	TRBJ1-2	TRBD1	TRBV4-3	CASSQDPSGTGPSGYTF	TGCGCCAGCAGCCAAGACCCATCCGGGACAGGGCCCTCTGGCTACACCTTC
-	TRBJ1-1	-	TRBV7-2	CASSLGVSTTEAFF	TGTGCCAGCAGCTTAGGAGTTTCAACCACTGAAGCTTTCTTT
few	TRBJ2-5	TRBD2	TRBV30	CAWSRGLAAETQYF	TGTGCCTGGAGTCGGGGACTAGCGGCGGAGACCCAGTACTTC
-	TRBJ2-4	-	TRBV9	CASSVQGIDIQYF	TGTGCCAGCAGCGTTCAGGGGATAGACATTCAGTACTTC